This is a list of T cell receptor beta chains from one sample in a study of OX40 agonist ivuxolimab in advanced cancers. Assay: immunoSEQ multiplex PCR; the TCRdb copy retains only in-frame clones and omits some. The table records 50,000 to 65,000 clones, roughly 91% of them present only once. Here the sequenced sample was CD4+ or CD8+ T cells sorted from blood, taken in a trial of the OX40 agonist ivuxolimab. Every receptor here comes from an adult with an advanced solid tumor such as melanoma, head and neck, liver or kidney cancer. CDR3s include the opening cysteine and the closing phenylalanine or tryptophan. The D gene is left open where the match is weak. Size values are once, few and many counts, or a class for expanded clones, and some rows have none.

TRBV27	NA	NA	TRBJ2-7	TGTGCCAGCAGTCCCCGTCCGGGTTTCTCCTACGAGCAGTACTTC	CASSPRPGFSYEQYF
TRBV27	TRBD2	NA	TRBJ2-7	TGTGCCAGCAGACTAGCGGGGGGGACCTACGAGCAGTACTTC	CASRLAGGTYEQYF
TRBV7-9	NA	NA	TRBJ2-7	TGTGCCAGCAGCTTAGTTCGGGGTACCTACGAGCAGTACTTC	CASSLVRGTYEQYF
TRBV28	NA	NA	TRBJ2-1	TGTGCCAGCAGTCCGGGGACGAGCTCCTACAATGAGCAGTTCTTC	CASSPGTSSYNEQFF
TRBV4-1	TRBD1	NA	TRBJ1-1	TGCGCCAGCAGCCCCGGGGGATCAACAGGGGGCGGACTCGTAGCTTTCTTT	CASSPGGSTGGGLVAFF
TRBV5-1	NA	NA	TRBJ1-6	TGCGCCAGCAGCTTGGAAGTAGGATCACCCCTCCACTTT	CASSLEVGSPLHF
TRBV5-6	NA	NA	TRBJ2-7	TGTGCCAGCAGCTTTGGCAGCTCCTACGAGCAGTACTTC	CASSFGSSYEQYF
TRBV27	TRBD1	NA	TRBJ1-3	TGTGCCAGCAGTCCTGGACAGGGGTCTTACTCTGGAAACACCATATATTTT	CASSPGQGSYSGNTIYF
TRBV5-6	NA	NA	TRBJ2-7	TGTGCCAGCAGCTTCTTGTCGGACGAGCAGTACTTC	CASSFLSDEQYF
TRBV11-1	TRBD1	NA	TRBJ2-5	TGTGCCAGCAGCCGGATACAGGGGGCGGGTGAGACCCAGTACTTC	CASSRIQGAGETQYF
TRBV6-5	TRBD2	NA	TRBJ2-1	TGTGCCAGCAGTCTGGGACTAGCGGCTTACAATGAGCAGTTCTTC	CASSLGLAAYNEQFF
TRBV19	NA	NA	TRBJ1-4	TGTGCCAGTAGTCCCCATGGCGGGTCTGAAAAACTGTTTTTT	CASSPHGGSEKLFF
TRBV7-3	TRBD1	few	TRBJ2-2	TGTGCCAGCAGCGAGACAGGGGGCACCGGGGAGCTGTTTTTT	CASSETGGTGELFF
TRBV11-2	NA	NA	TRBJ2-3	TGTGCCAGCAGCTTAGCCCGACACGGACAAGATACGCAGTATTTT	CASSLARHGQDTQYF
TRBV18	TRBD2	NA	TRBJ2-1	TGTGCCAGCTCACGACTAGCGGGTTCTCATGAGCAGTTCTTC	CASSRLAGSHEQFF
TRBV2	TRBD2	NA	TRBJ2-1	TGTGCCAGCAGTGAGAATTTCGGAGCGGGAGGCAATGAGCAGTTCTTC	CASSENFGAGGNEQFF
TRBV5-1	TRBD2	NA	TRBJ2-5	TGCGCCAGCAGCTTCGGGACTAGCGGTAAAGAGACCCAGTACTTC	CASSFGTSGKETQYF
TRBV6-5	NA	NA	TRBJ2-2	TGTGCCAGCAGGGAACTGGTCACCGGGGAGCTGTTTTTT	CASRELVTGELFF
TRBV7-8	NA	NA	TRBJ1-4	TGTGCCAGCAGCCCCCCCCGGGACGGAGCAACTAATGAAAAACTGTTTTTT	CASSPPRDGATNEKLFF
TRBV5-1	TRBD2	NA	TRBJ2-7	TGCGCCAGCAGCTTGGTGGCAGGGGGACTAGCGGGAGTGTCCTACGAGCAGTACTTC	CASSLVAGGLAGVSYEQYF
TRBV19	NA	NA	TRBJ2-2	TGTGCCAGTAGTTGGGCGGGGACGAACACCGGGGAGCTGTTTTTT	CASSWAGTNTGELFF
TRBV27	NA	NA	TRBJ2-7	TGTGCCAGCAGTCCCCGGGACCTAAGCTACGAGCAGTACTTC	CASSPRDLSYEQYF
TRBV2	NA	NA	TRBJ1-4	TGTGCCAGCAGTGATGCGGGACAACCTTCCAATGAAAAACTGTTTTTT	CASSDAGQPSNEKLFF
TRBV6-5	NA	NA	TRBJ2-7	TGTGCCAGCAGTCGCCCGGGACGGACCTACGAGCAGTACTTC	CASSRPGRTYEQYF
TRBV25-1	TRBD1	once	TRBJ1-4	TGTGCCAGCAGTGTGACGGGACAGGGCAGTGAAAAACTGTTTTTT	CASSVTGQGSEKLFF
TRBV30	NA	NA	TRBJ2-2	TGTGCCTGGAACGGGCCCCTGAACACCGGGGAGCTGTTTTTT	CAWNGPLNTGELFF
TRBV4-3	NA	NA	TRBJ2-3	TGCGCCAGCAGCCAAGCGGGCTCTAGCACAGATACGCAGTATTTT	CASSQAGSSTDTQYF
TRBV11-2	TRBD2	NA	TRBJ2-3	TGTGCCAGCAGCTTAGTTGGAGGGAGGGCCGATACGCAGTATTTT	CASSLVGGRADTQYF
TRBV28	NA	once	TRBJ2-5	TGTGCCAGCAGTTTATTAGAGGGAGGCGAGACCCAGTACTTC	CASSLLEGGETQYF
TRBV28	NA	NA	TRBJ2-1	TGTGCCAGCAGTCCCCCCCCCGACAGTTCGCAGGCGCGTGAGCAGTTCTTC	CASSPPPDSSQAREQFF